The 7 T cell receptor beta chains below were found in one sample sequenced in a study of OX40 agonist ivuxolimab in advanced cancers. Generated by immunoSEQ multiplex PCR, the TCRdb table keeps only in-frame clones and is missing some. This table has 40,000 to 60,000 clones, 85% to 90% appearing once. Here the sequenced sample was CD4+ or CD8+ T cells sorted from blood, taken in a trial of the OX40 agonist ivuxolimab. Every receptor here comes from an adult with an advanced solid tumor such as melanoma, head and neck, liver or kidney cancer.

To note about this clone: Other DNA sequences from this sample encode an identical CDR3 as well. CDR3: CASSQVRQETQYF. Written as DNA, the CDR3 is TGTGCCAGCAGCCAGGTCAGACAAGAGACCCAGTACTTC. The rearrangement joins TRBV14 to TRBJ2-5; D unclear. Trimming took 3 bases from V and 2 from J, leaving 7 bases between them. Germline values: CDR1 SGHDN, CDR2 FVKESK. This CDR3 comprises 13 residues.

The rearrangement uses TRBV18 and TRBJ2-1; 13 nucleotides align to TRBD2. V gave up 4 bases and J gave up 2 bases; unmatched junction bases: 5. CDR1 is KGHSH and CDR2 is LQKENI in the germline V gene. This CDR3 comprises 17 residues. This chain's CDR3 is CASSLLGLAGTYNEQFF. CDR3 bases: TGTGCCAGCTCACTGTTGGGACTAGCGGGAACCTACAATGAGCAGTTCTTC.

CDR3 region: CASSSPGFDNEQFF. CDR3 DNA sequence: TGCGCCAGCAGCTCCCCTGGCTTCGACAATGAGCAGTTCTTC. The chain carries TRBV5-1 and TRBJ2-1; unclear D gene. The V end lost 3 bases, the J end lost 5 bases, and 12 bases lay between the germline ends. Germline CDR1 is SGHRS and CDR2 is YFSETQ. The CDR3 spans 14 residues.

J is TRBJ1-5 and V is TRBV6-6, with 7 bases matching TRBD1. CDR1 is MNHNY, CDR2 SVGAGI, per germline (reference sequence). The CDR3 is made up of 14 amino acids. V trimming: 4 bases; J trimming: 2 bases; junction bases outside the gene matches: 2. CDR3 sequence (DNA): TGTGCCAGCAGTTTCGGACAGGGCAATCAGCCCCAGCATTTT. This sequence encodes CASSFGQGNQPQHF.

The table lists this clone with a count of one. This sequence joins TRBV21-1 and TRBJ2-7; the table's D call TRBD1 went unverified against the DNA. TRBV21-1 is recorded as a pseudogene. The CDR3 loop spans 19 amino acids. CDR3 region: CASSKRDRDRRESSYEQYF. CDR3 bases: TGTGCCAGCAGCAAACGGGACCGGGACAGGCGAGAGAGCTCCTACGAGCAGTACTTC.

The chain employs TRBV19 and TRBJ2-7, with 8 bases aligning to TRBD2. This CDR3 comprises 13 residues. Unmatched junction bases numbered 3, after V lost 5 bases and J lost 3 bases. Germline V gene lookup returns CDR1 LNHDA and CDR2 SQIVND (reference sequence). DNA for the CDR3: TGTGCCAGTAGTGTCAGCGGGAGCTACGAGCAGTACTTC. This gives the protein CASSVSGSYEQYF.

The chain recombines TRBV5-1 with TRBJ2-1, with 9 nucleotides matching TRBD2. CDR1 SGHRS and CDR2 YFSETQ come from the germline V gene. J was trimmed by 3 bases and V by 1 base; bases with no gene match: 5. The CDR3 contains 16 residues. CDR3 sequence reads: CASSLIAGVSYNEQFF. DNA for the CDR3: TGCGCCAGCAGCTTGATAGCGGGAGTCAGCTACAATGAGCAGTTCTTC.